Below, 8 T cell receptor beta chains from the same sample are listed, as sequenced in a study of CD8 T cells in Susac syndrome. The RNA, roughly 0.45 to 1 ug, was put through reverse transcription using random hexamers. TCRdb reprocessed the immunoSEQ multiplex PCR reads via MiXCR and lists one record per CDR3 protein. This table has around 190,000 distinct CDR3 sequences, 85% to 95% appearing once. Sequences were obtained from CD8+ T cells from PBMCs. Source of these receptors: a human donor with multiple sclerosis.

In DNA form, the CDR3 reads TGTGCCAGCATTTTTACCTACGAGCAGTACTTC. This encodes CASIFTYEQYF. V usage is TRBV27 and J usage is TRBJ2-7; D not certain. This CDR3 region has 11 residues. V was trimmed by 7 bases and J by 2 bases, leaving 6 bases between them. CDR1 is MNHEY and CDR2 is SMNVEV in the germline V gene (reference sequence).

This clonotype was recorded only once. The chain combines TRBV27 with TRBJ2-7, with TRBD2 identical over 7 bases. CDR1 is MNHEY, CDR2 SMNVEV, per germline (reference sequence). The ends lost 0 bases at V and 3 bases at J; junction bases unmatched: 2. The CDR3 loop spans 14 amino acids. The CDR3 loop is CASSLSGGIYEQYF. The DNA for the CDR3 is TGTGCCAGCAGTTTATCGGGAGGGATCTACGAGCAGTACTTC.

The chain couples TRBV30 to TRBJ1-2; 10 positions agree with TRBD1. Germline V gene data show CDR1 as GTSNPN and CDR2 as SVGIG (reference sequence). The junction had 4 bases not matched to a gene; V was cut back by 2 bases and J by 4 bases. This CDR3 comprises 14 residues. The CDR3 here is CAWSWDRGPYGYTF. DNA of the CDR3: TGTGCCTGGAGTTGGGACAGGGGACCCTATGGCTACACCTTC.

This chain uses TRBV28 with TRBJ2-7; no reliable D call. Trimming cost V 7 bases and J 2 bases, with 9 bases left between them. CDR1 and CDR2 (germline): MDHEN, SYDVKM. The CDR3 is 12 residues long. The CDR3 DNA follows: TGTGCCAGCAATGGCCGTCCCTACGAGCAGTACTTC. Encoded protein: CASNGRPYEQYF.

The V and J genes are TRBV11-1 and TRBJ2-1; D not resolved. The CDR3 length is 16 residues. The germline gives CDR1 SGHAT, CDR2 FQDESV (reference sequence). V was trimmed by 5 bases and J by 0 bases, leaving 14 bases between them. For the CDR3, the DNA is TGTGCCAGCAGCCTGCGCCCGCCGGGCTCCTACAATGAGCAGTTCTTC. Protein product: CASSLRPPGSYNEQFF.

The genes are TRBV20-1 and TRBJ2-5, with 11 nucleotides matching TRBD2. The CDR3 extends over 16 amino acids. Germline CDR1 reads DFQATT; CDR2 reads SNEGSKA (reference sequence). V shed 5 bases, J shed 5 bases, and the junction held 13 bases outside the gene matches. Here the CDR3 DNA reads TGCAGTGCTTCTCGGGGTAGCGGGGGGGCATGGGAGACCCAGTACTTC. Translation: CSASRGSGGAWETQYF.

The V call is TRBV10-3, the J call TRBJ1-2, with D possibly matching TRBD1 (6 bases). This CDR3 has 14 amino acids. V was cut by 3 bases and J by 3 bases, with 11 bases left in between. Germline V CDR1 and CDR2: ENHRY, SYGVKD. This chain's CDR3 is CAISDGRTDYGYTF. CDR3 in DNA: TGTGCCATCAGTGACGGGCGGACAGACTATGGCTACACCTTC.

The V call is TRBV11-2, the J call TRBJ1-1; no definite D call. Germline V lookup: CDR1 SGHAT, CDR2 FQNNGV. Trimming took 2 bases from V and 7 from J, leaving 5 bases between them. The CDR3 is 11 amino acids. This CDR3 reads CASSLRVEAFF. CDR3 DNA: TGTGCCAGCAGCTTACGGGTTGAAGCTTTCTTT.